These T cell receptor beta chains were read from a single sample in a study of neurological immune-mediated disorders. TCRdb recomputed calls from the 5' RACE reads with MiXCR, one row per CDR3 protein. Of around 61,000 distinct CDR3 sequences listed, roughly 5% are singletons. The sequenced sample consisted of PBMCs. These receptors were collected from a human donor with multiple sclerosis. The donor label of this sample is uncertain. Both conserved end residues are part of each CDR3. D genes are given only for firm matches. Some rows mark clone size as missing; the rest say once, few, many or name a class of expanded clone.

CDR3	DNA	V	D	size	J
CASSPPGHVFNEQFF	TGTGCCAGCAGCCCCCCGGGACACGTCTTCAATGAGCAGTTCTTC	TRBV7-3	NA	many	TRBJ2-1
CASSLQGWKLGELFF	TGCGCCAGCAGCTTGCAGGGATGGAAGTTAGGGGAGCTGTTTTTT	TRBV5-1	NA	many	TRBJ2-2
CASRDLTDRGMAFF	TGTGCCAGCAGGGACCTGACGGACAGGGGTATGGCTTTCTTT	TRBV6-2/TRBV6-3	TRBD1	NA	TRBJ1-1
CASSEGATGWAEAFF	TGTGCCAGCAGTGAAGGCGCGACAGGATGGGCTGAAGCTTTCTTT	TRBV6-4	NA	NA	TRBJ1-1
CASSSPGQTYEQYF	TGCGCCAGCAGCTCTCCGGGACAGACCTACGAGCAGTACTTC	TRBV5-1	TRBD1	NA	TRBJ2-7
CAISGLGETQYF	TGTGCCATCTCGGGCCTGGGGGAGACCCAGTACTTC	TRBV10-3	NA	many	TRBJ2-5
CASSLQMGPTDTQYF	TGCGCCAGCAGCTTACAAATGGGGCCGACAGATACGCAGTATTTT	TRBV5-1	NA	NA	TRBJ2-3
CASTLEGGQGVAFF	TGCGCCAGCACCCTCGAAGGGGGACAGGGGGTAGCTTTCTTT	TRBV4-1	TRBD1	many	TRBJ1-1
CASSGAVNEPQHF	TGCGCCAGCAGTGGGGCTGTTAATGAGCCCCAGCATTTT	TRBV10-2	NA	many	TRBJ1-5
CASSQGLQRGGAKNIQYF	TGCGCCAGCAGCCAAGGCCTGCAGCGGGGGGGGGCCAAAAACATTCAGTACTTC	TRBV4-1	TRBD2	many	TRBJ2-4
CSATLSTGSLFEAFF	TGCAGTGCTACACTTAGTACGGGATCCCTTTTTGAAGCTTTCTTT	TRBV20-1	NA	many	TRBJ1-1
CASTRYQETQYF	TGTGCCAGCACTAGGTACCAAGAGACCCAGTACTTC	TRBV2	NA	many	TRBJ2-5
CASRPEGQGVWGYTF	TGCGCCAGCAGGCCCGAAGGACAGGGGGTTTGGGGCTACACCTTC	TRBV5-1	TRBD1	NA	TRBJ1-2
CASSVGTGRTETQYF	TGTGCCAGCAGCGTAGGGACAGGGCGTACGGAGACCCAGTACTTC	TRBV9	TRBD1	many	TRBJ2-5
CASSPTGAGNSPLHF	TGTGCCAGCTCCCCGACAGGGGCCGGTAATTCACCCCTCCACTTT	TRBV18	TRBD1	few	TRBJ1-6
CASSEVAGAPGGDTQYF	TGTGCCAGCAGTGAGGTGGCGGGGGCGCCCGGGGGAGATACGCAGTATTTT	TRBV2	NA	NA	TRBJ2-3
CASTGLVGGGNTGELFF	TGCGCCAGCACCGGCTTAGTCGGCGGGGGGAACACCGGGGAGCTGTTTTTT	TRBV5-1	TRBD2	many	TRBJ2-2
CASRQPGQIQYF	TGTGCCAGCAGACAGCCGGGACAGATCCAGTACTTC	TRBV12-3/TRBV12-4	TRBD1	many	TRBJ2-4
CASSPGQWPPFNEQFF	TGTGCCAGCAGCCCTGGACAGTGGCCCCCTTTCAATGAGCAGTTCTTC	TRBV5-6	NA	many	TRBJ2-1
CASSLVGGAGTGELFF	TGCGCCAGCAGCTTGGTTGGGGGCGCTGGAACCGGGGAGCTGTTTTTT	TRBV5-1	NA	many	TRBJ2-2
CASADRIMNTEAFF	TGCGCCAGCGCCGACAGGATCATGAACACTGAAGCTTTCTTT	TRBV5-1	NA	many	TRBJ1-1
CASTRSGGLYNEQFF	TGTGCCAGTACCCGTAGCGGGGGGCTTTACAATGAGCAGTTCTTC	TRBV19	TRBD2	NA	TRBJ2-1
CASSFGGLNRVGNTDTQYF	TGCGCCAGCAGCTTCGGGGGGCTCAACCGGGTCGGGAACACAGATACGCAGTATTTT	TRBV5-1	NA	NA	TRBJ2-3
CAISGVFEISGANVLTF	TGTGCCATCAGTGGAGTATTTGAAATCTCTGGGGCCAACGTCCTGACTTTC	TRBV10-3	NA	many	TRBJ2-6
CASSLGQEGNQPQHF	TGCGCCAGCAGCTTGGGGCAGGAAGGCAATCAGCCCCAGCATTTT	TRBV5-1	NA	many	TRBJ1-5
CASSLKGGPEETQYF	TGCGCCAGCAGCTTAAAGGGGGGCCCCGAAGAGACCCAGTACTTC	TRBV5-1	NA	many	TRBJ2-5
CASSLVARAAGYTF	TGTGCCAGCAGCTTAGTAGCCAGGGCGGCTGGCTACACCTTC	TRBV7-9	NA	many	TRBJ1-2
CASSPRRGSSTDTQYF	TGTGCCAGCTCACCAAGGCGGGGGTCTAGCACAGATACGCAGTATTTT	TRBV18	TRBD2	few	TRBJ2-3
CSARRQGAYIQYF	TGCAGTGCTAGACGACAGGGGGCTTACATTCAGTACTTC	TRBV20-1	TRBD1	medium-sized	TRBJ2-4
CASSPRQENSPLHF	TGTGCCAGCAGCCCTCGACAGGAGAATTCACCCCTCCACTTT	TRBV11-2	NA	many	TRBJ1-6
CSARDHPNYGYTF	TGCAGTGCTAGAGACCACCCCAACTATGGCTACACCTTC	TRBV20-1	NA	many	TRBJ1-2
CASSGSRPRGNEQFF	TGTGCCAGCAGTGGATCGCGACCGCGAGGCAATGAGCAGTTCTTC	TRBV6-5	NA	NA	TRBJ2-1
CAIGKGSGGEETQYF	TGTGCCATCGGAAAGGGCAGCGGGGGTGAAGAGACCCAGTACTTC	TRBV10-3	TRBD2	many	TRBJ2-5
CASSPKGVGNQPQHF	TGTGCCAGCAGTCCCAAGGGGGTTGGCAATCAGCCCCAGCATTTT	TRBV12-3/TRBV12-4	NA	medium-sized	TRBJ1-5
CATRTDNSDEQFF	TGTGCCACCAGGACGGATAATAGCGATGAGCAGTTCTTC	TRBV15	NA	many	TRBJ2-1
CASSLGGGAYTQYF	TGTGCCAGCAGTTTGGGCGGGGGGGCATATACGCAGTATTTT	TRBV12-3/TRBV12-4	TRBD2	many	TRBJ2-3
CASNQTWGGNTGELFF	TGTGCCAGCAACCAGACGTGGGGGGGGAACACCGGGGAGCTGTTTTTT	TRBV7-8	TRBD2	NA	TRBJ2-2
CASSLPPQRDTEAFF	TGTGCCAGCAGCTTACCGCCCCAAAGGGACACTGAAGCTTTCTTT	TRBV7-2	NA	many	TRBJ1-1
CASSLLGYGQFF	TGTGCCAGCAGTTTGCTGGGGTATGGGCAGTTCTTC	TRBV7-9	NA	many	TRBJ2-1
CASSEDFYGYTF	TGCGCCAGCAGCGAGGACTTCTATGGCTACACCTTC	TRBV5-1	NA	many	TRBJ1-2
CASSSLLGAEAFF	TGTGCCAGCAGTTCCCTACTAGGGGCTGAAGCTTTCTTT	TRBV12-3/TRBV12-4	NA	many	TRBJ1-1
CSANQGDYEQYF	TGCAGTGCTAATCAAGGCGACTACGAGCAGTACTTC	TRBV20-1	NA	many	TRBJ2-7
CASSLELGEGDTEAFF	TGCGCCAGCAGCCTAGAGCTTGGTGAAGGGGACACTGAAGCTTTCTTT	TRBV5-1	NA	many	TRBJ1-1
CASSLRGDANTEAFF	TGTGCCAGCAGCCTACGAGGGGACGCGAACACTGAAGCTTTCTTT	TRBV3-1	NA	many	TRBJ1-1
CASRTAGRLYETQYF	TGTGCCAGCCGGACGGCAGGGCGTCTGTACGAGACCCAGTACTTC	TRBV12-3/TRBV12-4	NA	many	TRBJ2-5
CASSLWGQGYTF	TGTGCCAGCAGCCTCTGGGGCCAAGGCTACACCTTC	TRBV3-1	NA	many	TRBJ1-2
CASSLSQTLGPNTEAFF	TGTGCCAGCAGCTTGAGCCAGACCCTGGGGCCCAACACTGAAGCTTTCTTT	TRBV5-6	NA	many	TRBJ1-1
CSAAPGTGSPTNEKLFF	TGCAGTGCTGCGCCCGGGACAGGGAGTCCCACTAATGAAAAACTGTTTTTT	TRBV20-1	TRBD1	NA	TRBJ1-4
CASSLVGTGLRPNQPQHF	TGTGCCAGCAGTTTAGTTGGGACAGGGCTAAGGCCCAATCAGCCCCAGCATTTT	TRBV12-3/TRBV12-4	TRBD1	many	TRBJ1-5
CSARDSGQGSSNQPQHF	TGCAGTGCTAGAGACTCGGGACAGGGTTCTAGCAATCAGCCCCAGCATTTT	TRBV20-1	TRBD1	many	TRBJ1-5
CSARDREGVGYTF	TGCAGTGCTAGAGATCGGGAGGGAGTTGGCTACACCTTC	TRBV20-1	NA	many	TRBJ1-2
CASTTGPSFIRDNSPLHF	TGCGCCAGCACTACAGGCCCTTCTTTTATAAGGGATAATTCACCCCTCCACTTT	TRBV10-1	NA	few	TRBJ1-6
CASSQGPTGVNSPLHF	TGTGCCAGCAGCCAAGGACCAACCGGGGTCAATTCACCCCTCCACTTT	TRBV3-1	NA	many	TRBJ1-6
CASSLERVEDGYTF	TGCGCCAGCAGCTTGGAACGGGTTGAGGATGGCTACACCTTC	TRBV5-1	NA	many	TRBJ1-2
CASRDFDEQFF	TGTGCCAGCAGGGATTTCGATGAGCAGTTCTTC	TRBV11-2	NA	many	TRBJ2-1
CASRMDRSYEQYF	TGTGCCAGCAGAATGGACCGCTCCTACGAGCAGTACTTC	TRBV27	NA	NA	TRBJ2-7
CASNGQGGRTDTQYF	TGTGCCAGCAACGGGCAAGGGGGAAGAACAGATACGCAGTATTTT	TRBV9	NA	many	TRBJ2-3